This entry lists 18 T cell receptor beta chains sequenced from one sample in a study of shared clonotypes between healthy human individuals. Data came from immunoSEQ multiplex PCR; TCRdb stores just in-frame clones and leaves some out. This table holds around 430,000 clones, around 79% found once. Material for sequencing was PBMCs. The receptors come from a woman aged 40 to 50 in good health. Some clones in this sample may be carry-over from other donors' samples.

V is TRBV11-3 and J is TRBJ2-1; no clear D gene. Germline CDR1 SGHNT, CDR2 YENEEA. This CDR3 spans 14 amino acids. Trimming removed 5 bases at V and 6 bases at J, with 14 bases between. DNA for the CDR3: TGTGCCAGCAGCCCCGGAGATCCGGCCAATGAGCAGTTCTTC. This translates into CASSPGDPANEQFF.

Concerning this clone itself: This specimen includes other DNA sequences encoding the same CDR3. The gene calls are TRBV2 and TRBJ1-5; maybe TRBD1 (5 bases). The V and J ends lost 6 bases and 2 bases respectively, with 5 bases between them. Germline values: CDR1 SNHLY, CDR2 FYNNEI. This CDR3 comprises 12 residues. The CDR3 loop reads CASRGGNQPQHF. In DNA form, the CDR3 reads TGTGCCAGCAGGGGGGGCAATCAGCCCCAGCATTTT. The full variable domain, in which reference TRBV2 and TRBJ1-5 provide the parts outside the CDR3, is EPEVTQTPSHQVTQMGQEVILRCVPISNHLYFYWYRQILGQKVEFLVSFYNNEISEKSEIFDDQFSVERPDGSNFTLKIRSTKLEDSAMYFCASRGGNQPQHFGDGTRLSIL.

The chain couples TRBV6-6 to TRBJ2-7; D is possibly TRBD2 (5 bases). V gave up 1 base and J gave up 3 bases, with 13 bases separating them. There are 15 residues in the CDR3. The germline V gene encodes CDR1 MNHNY and CDR2 SVGAGI (reference sequence). The CDR3 reads CASSYYSGRYYEQYF. The CDR3 region has the DNA TGTGCCAGCAGTTACTATTCTGGGAGATACTACGAGCAGTACTTC.

As for this clone: A much more abundant neighbour one base away suggests this may be a read error. The chain is built from TRBV28 and TRBJ2-5; possibly TRBD1 for D (5 bases). The end of the DNA fits TRBJ2-7 better, so the J call may be wrong. The CDR3 extends over 11 amino acids. The germline V gene has CDR1 MDHEN and CDR2 SYDVKM. CDR3 sequence reads: CASSRQYEQYF. The DNA for the CDR3 is TGTGCCAGCAGCAGACAGTACGAGCAGTACTTC.

The rearrangement joins TRBV28 to TRBJ1-2; 7 bases agree with TRBD1. This CDR3 is built from 15 residues. The junction had 10 bases not matched to a gene; V was cut back by 5 bases and J by 4 bases. Germline V CDR1 and CDR2: MDHEN, SYDVKM. The CDR3 DNA follows: TGTGCCAGCAGTCTAGCGGTAGGGGGCGGCTATGGCTACACCTTC. Protein product: CASSLAVGGGYGYTF.

As DNA, the CDR3 is TGTGCCAGCACCGAACTAGGGGACAATGAGCAGTTCTTC. It yields the protein CASTELGDNEQFF. V is TRBV2 and J is TRBJ2-1; either TRBD1 or TRBD2 may fit D (5 bases each). Germline CDR1 is SNHLY and CDR2 is FYNNEI. The CDR3 has 13 amino acids. The V end was cut by 7 bases, the J end by 5 bases, with 12 bases between. Drawing the rest from reference TRBV2 and TRBJ2-1, the complete variable domain is EPEVTQTPSHQVTQMGQEVILRCVPISNHLYFYWYRQILGQKVEFLVSFYNNEISEKSEIFDDQFSVERPDGSNFTLKIRSTKLEDSAMYFCASTELGDNEQFFGPGTRLTVL.

The chain has TRBV10-3 and TRBJ2-3; 7 positions match TRBD2. Per the germline V gene, CDR1 is ENHRY and CDR2 is SYGVKD. The CDR3 is 14 residues long. Trimming at V came to 10 bases and at J to 6 bases, leaving 13 bases not matched to a gene. The CDR3 DNA sequence: TGTGCCACTAGCCTAGGCGGGAGCGGCGATACGCAGTATTTT. The encoded protein is CATSLGGSGDTQYF.

J is TRBJ2-7 and V is TRBV6-1; D possibly corresponds to TRBD1 (6 bases). Germline V gene sequence: CDR1 MNHNS, CDR2 SASEGT. V lost 4 bases and J 1 base, leaving 11 bases between the germline ends. The CDR3 totals 14 residues. CDR3 bases: TGTGCCAGCAGTGTCCATCAGGGGTCCTACGAGCAGTACTTC. Its protein product is CASSVHQGSYEQYF.

This clone was picked up a small number of times. V usage is TRBV19 and J usage is TRBJ2-7, with D possibly called TRBD1 or TRBD2 (5 bases each). The germline V gene encodes CDR1 LNHDA and CDR2 SQIVND (reference sequence). The CDR3 spans 12 residues. V was clipped by 8 bases and J by 7 bases, with 15 bases between them. The CDR3 spells CASSGRLREQYF. For the CDR3, the DNA is TGTGCCAGTTCGGGACGCCTACGAGAGCAGTACTTC.

The chain couples TRBV7-3 to TRBJ2-2; D gene uncertain. CDR1 and CDR2 (germline): SGHTA, FQGTGA. The germline V and J ends were trimmed by 4 bases and 4 bases, with 16 bases remaining between them. This CDR3 has 16 amino acids. The CDR3 sequence: CASSSRATASTGELFF. CDR3 bases: TGTGCCAGCAGCTCCCGGGCCACGGCTAGCACCGGGGAGCTGTTTTTT.

This clone was recorded once. The chain joins TRBV30 to TRBJ2-5, with 9 bases lining up with TRBD2. The J call is uncertain, as TRBJ2-7 better fits the DNA end. Germline V gene data show CDR1 as GTSNPN and CDR2 as SVGIG (reference sequence). The CDR3 length is 15 residues. In nucleotides, the CDR3 is TGTGCCTGGAGTGAGGGTATAGCGGGAGCGGGCGAGCAGTACTTC. It translates to CAWSEGIAGAGEQYF.

The gene calls are TRBV18 and TRBJ2-7; tentatively, D is TRBD1 (7 bases). CDR3 length: 15 amino acids. Germline CDR1 KGHSH, CDR2 LQKENI. The V and J ends lost 3 bases and 5 bases respectively, with 17 bases between them. CDR3 sequence reads: CASSPTQGGGHEQYF. The CDR3, as DNA: TGTGCCAGCTCACCTACCCAAGGAGGGGGCCACGAGCAGTACTTC.

The chain uses TRBV7-8 and TRBJ2-5, with D possibly being TRBD1 (6 bases). V lost 5 bases and J 1 base, leaving 11 bases between the germline ends. Germline V gene sequence: CDR1 SGHVS, CDR2 FQNEAQ. The CDR3 sequence is 14 residues long. For the CDR3, the DNA is TGTGCCAGCAGCGTGACAGGCTCCCAAGAGACCCAGTACTTC. Encoded protein: CASSVTGSQETQYF. Filled out from reference TRBV7-8 and TRBJ2-5, the complete variable domain reads GAGVSQSPRYKVAKRGQDVALRCDPISGHVSLFWYQQALGQGPEFLTYFQNEAQLDKSGLPSDRFFAERPEGSVSTLKIQRTQQEDSAVYLCASSVTGSQETQYFGPGTRLLVL.

This clone was seen only a few times. The genes are TRBV29-1 and TRBJ1-1; D is perhaps TRBD1 (5 bases). Trimming pared 4 bases from V and 0 bases from J, leaving 12 bases between. CDR3 size: 14 residues. Germline V gene sequence: CDR1 SQVTM, CDR2 ANQGSEA. The chain's CDR3 is CSVAWSGMNTEAFF. The CDR3 region has the DNA TGCAGCGTTGCGTGGTCAGGGATGAACACTGAAGCTTTCTTT.

The gene calls are TRBV7-3 and TRBJ2-3; tentative D call: TRBD2 (6 bases). The CDR3 contains 13 residues. The germline V gene encodes CDR1 SGHTA and CDR2 FQGTGA. Trimming took off 2 bases at V and 6 bases at J, with 9 bases between the two ends. CDR3 region: CASSLGGSDTQYF. CDR3 bases: TGTGCCAGCAGCTTAGGAGGGAGTGATACGCAGTATTTT.

In this sample, this clone turned up many times. This chain uses TRBV5-1 with TRBJ2-5; D remains unclear. CDR3 size: 15 residues. The V gene's germline CDR1 is SGHRS and CDR2 YFSETQ. Deletions cut 4 bases from V and 1 base from J, with 14 bases between. As DNA, the CDR3 is TGCGCCAGCAGCCAAAATGTGGGTTCCCAAGAGACCCAGTACTTC. Translation gives CASSQNVGSQETQYF.

The gene calls are TRBV7-2 and TRBJ2-5; perhaps TRBD2 as D (5 bases). The CDR3 contains 14 residues. Germline values: CDR1 SGHTA, CDR2 FQGNSA. Trimming shortened V by 5 bases and J by 5 bases, and 15 bases separated the two germline ends. The CDR3 protein is CASSPRWERETQYF. Here the CDR3 DNA reads TGTGCCAGCAGCCCCCGGTGGGAGAGGGAGACCCAGTACTTC.

A single count supports this clone. A far larger clone is only one base removed, so a read error is likely. The genes are TRBV11-2 and TRBJ2-7; possibly TRBD2 for D (6 bases). CDR1 and CDR2 (germline): SGHAT, FQNNGV. The CDR3 contains 13 residues. The V gene lost 8 bases and the J gene lost 6 bases, with 17 bases spanning the gap. The DNA for the CDR3 is TGTGCCAGCGGCGGGAAGGCCATCAGCGAGCAGTACTTC. Its translation is CASGGKAISEQYF.